A single sample is the source of the 18 T cell receptor beta chains below, sequenced in a study of response to subunit inactivated influenza vaccine (dated by TCRdb to the late 2010s). The library relied on RT-PCR. Sequencing instrument: Illumina HiSeq 2500. The raw public data were reprocessed by TCRdb itself: fastp quality trimming at Q25, MiXCR clonotype calling, in-frame beta chains only. Each CDR3 protein gets just one entry, which takes the most common genes and DNA from the rows behind it. The sample data list about 620,000 distinct CDR3 sequences, and around 11% of these were observed just once. The ten most abundant clones make up 10% to 13% of the sample. The specimen comprised PBMCs from blood, sampled on the day of vaccination. These receptors all come from a man aged 45 to 65 who received an inactivated influenza vaccine. Donor details come from another sample of the same person, matched by shared clones.

This sequence joins TRBV4-3 and TRBJ2-5; D assignment may be TRBD1 or TRBD2 (5 bases each). The CDR3 runs 15 residues. With 0 bases removed from V and 2 bases from J, the gap between germline ends came to 10 bases. From germline, CDR1 is LGHNA and CDR2 YSLEER. CDR3 protein: CASSQDGTEQETQYF. CDR3 DNA: TGCGCCAGCAGCCAAGATGGGACGGAACAAGAGACCCAGTACTTC.

This sequence joins TRBV20-1 and TRBJ2-7, with TRBD2 as a possible D gene (5 bases). The V gene's germline CDR1 is DFQATT and CDR2 SNEGSKA (reference sequence). The CDR3 consists of 14 residues. The V end was cut by 0 bases, the J end by 4 bases, with 13 bases between. CDR3 amino acids: CSAREGGRTYEQYF. CDR3 coding DNA: TGCAGTGCTAGAGAGGGCGGGCGGACGTACGAGCAGTACTTC.

CDR3 in amino acids: CASRAMGHRNEQFF. CDR3 DNA sequence: TGTGCCAGCAGAGCCATGGGACATCGCAATGAGCAGTTCTTC. V is TRBV6-1 and J is TRBJ2-1; D is possibly TRBD1 (6 bases). Trimming took off 6 bases at V and 6 bases at J, with 15 bases between the two ends. The CDR3 length is 14 residues. Germline V gene sequence: CDR1 MNHNS, CDR2 SASEGT.

This chain links TRBV20-1 with TRBJ2-7, with no clear D. This CDR3 is 13 amino acids long. In germline, CDR1 is DFQATT, CDR2 SNEGSKA (reference sequence). The V and J ends lost 2 bases and 4 bases respectively, with 12 bases between them. CDR3 in amino acids: CSARPALKYEQYF. CDR3 bases: TGCAGTGCTAGACCGGCCCTTAAGTACGAGCAGTACTTC.

This clonotype was counted ten times or more. This chain links TRBV29-1 with TRBJ2-3; 7 nucleotides align to TRBD1. Germline trimming cut 5 bases from V and 0 bases from J; bases unmatched to any gene: 14. CDR3 size: 17 residues. CDR1 is SQVTM and CDR2 is ANQGSEA in the germline V gene. CDR3 loop: CSVSPIRDSPSTDTQYF. Here the CDR3 DNA reads TGCAGCGTTTCACCTATACGGGACAGTCCTAGCACAGATACGCAGTATTTT.

The chain recombines TRBV7-2 with TRBJ1-1; D is unclear. Germline V gene lookup returns CDR1 SGHTA and CDR2 FQGNSA. The CDR3 extends over 13 amino acids. The V gene lost 5 bases and the J gene lost 1 base, with 8 bases spanning the gap. The CDR3 bases are TGTGCCAGCAGCGCGGCAGGGAACACTGAAGCTTTCTTT. It encodes CASSAAGNTEAFF.

This chain links TRBV5-1 with TRBJ2-5, with D possibly being TRBD1 or TRBD2 (6 bases each). From germline, CDR1 is SGHRS and CDR2 YFSETQ. Trimming shortened V by 1 base and J by 7 bases, and 8 bases separated the two germline ends. CDR3 length equals 12 residues. For the CDR3, the DNA is TGCGCCAGCAGCTTGTCGGGGGCGACCCAGTACTTC. This gives the protein CASSLSGATQYF.

The chain joins TRBV9 to TRBJ1-3, with D maybe TRBD1 (5 bases). Germline V gene sequence: CDR1 SGDLS, CDR2 YYNGEE. The CDR3 loop spans 18 amino acids. V dropped 7 bases and J dropped 0 bases, with 23 bases sitting between them. In DNA, the CDR3 is TGTGCCAGCTCACAACGGGCAGGGTTTGGTAGCTCTGGAAACACCATATATTTT. Protein: CASSQRAGFGSSGNTIYF.

Only a few counts were recorded for this clonotype. The V and J genes are TRBV5-1 and TRBJ2-3; 10 positions agree with TRBD2. The CDR3 is 16 amino acids. Unmatched junction bases numbered 3, after V lost 0 bases and J lost 2 bases. Germline lookup yields CDR1 SGHRS and CDR2 YFSETQ. CDR3 bases: TGCGCCAGCAGCTTGGCACTAGCGGGGTACACAGATACGCAGTATTTT. It codes for CASSLALAGYTDTQYF. Supplemented by reference TRBV5-1 and TRBJ2-3, the full variable domain reads KAGVTQTPRYLIKTRGQQVTLSCSPISGHRSVSWYQQTPGQGLQFLFEYFSETQRNKGNFPGRFSGRQFSNSRSEMNVSTLELGDSALYLCASSLALAGYTDTQYFGPGTRLTVL.

V is TRBV27 and J is TRBJ2-2; 7 bases line up with TRBD2. Unmatched junction bases numbered 3, after V lost 1 base and J lost 1 base. In germline, CDR1 is MNHEY, CDR2 SMNVEV (reference sequence). This CDR3 is built from 16 residues. The CDR3 coding sequence is TGTGCCAGCAGTTTATGGGCTAGCGGGAACACCGGGGAGCTGTTTTTT. Amino acid sequence: CASSLWASGNTGELFF.

This clonotype showed up just a few times. This chain joins TRBV13 and TRBJ2-3; D may correspond to TRBD1 or TRBD2 (5 bases each). CDR1 is PRHDT and CDR2 is FYEKMQ in the germline V gene (reference sequence). The CDR3 has 14 amino acids. The V gene lost 5 bases and the J gene lost 2 bases, with 11 bases spanning the gap. The chain's CDR3 is CASSQRDPTDTQYF. In nucleotides, the CDR3 is TGTGCCAGCAGCCAACGGGACCCCACAGATACGCAGTATTTT.

The chain joins TRBV5-1 to TRBJ2-7, with 8 bases identical to TRBD1. CDR3 length: 15 amino acids. Germline V gene data show CDR1 as SGHRS and CDR2 as YFSETQ. The junction had 8 bases not matched to a gene; V was cut back by 4 bases and J by 2 bases. In nucleotides, the CDR3 is TGCGCCAGCAGCCAACAGGGACAGGAGACCTACGAGCAGTACTTC. It translates to CASSQQGQETYEQYF. Variable domain in full (rest from reference TRBV5-1 and TRBJ2-7): KAGVTQTPRYLIKTRGQQVTLSCSPISGHRSVSWYQQTPGQGLQFLFEYFSETQRNKGNFPGRFSGRQFSNSRSEMNVSTLELGDSALYLCASSQQGQETYEQYFGPGTRLTVT.

This clonotype was detected ten times or more. The CDR3 loop reads CSGRKVNTGELFF. The DNA for the CDR3 is TGCAGCGGACGGAAGGTTAACACCGGGGAGCTGTTTTTT. This rearrangement joins TRBV29-1 to TRBJ2-2, with D unclear. Germline-derived CDR1 and CDR2 are SQVTM and ANQGSEA. The V gene lost 7 bases and the J gene lost 2 bases, with 11 bases spanning the gap. The CDR3 extends over 13 amino acids.

The rearrangement joins TRBV20-1 to TRBJ2-7; the D gene is possibly TRBD2 (7 bases). CDR3 length: 15 residues. CDR1 DFQATT and CDR2 SNEGSKA come from the germline V gene (reference sequence). The ends were cut back, 6 bases at V and 2 bases at J, with 20 bases in the middle. The CDR3 spells CSAKGGWTAPYEQYF. Written as DNA, the CDR3 is TGCAGTGCCAAGGGGGGGTGGACGGCTCCCTACGAGCAGTACTTC.

This clonotype has at least ten counts. This chain uses TRBV24-1 with TRBJ2-1; possible D gene TRBD2, 6 bases. The CDR3 is made up of 14 amino acids. Germline V gives CDR1 KGHDR, CDR2 SFDVKD. V shed 5 bases and J shed 2 bases, with 9 bases lying between them. The CDR3 DNA sequence: TGTGCCACCAGTGGGCGGGGCACCTACAATGAGCAGTTCTTC. It specifies CATSGRGTYNEQFF.

This rearrangement joins TRBV12-3 or TRBV12-4 to TRBJ2-3; 9 bases are a match to TRBD1. V gave up 6 bases and J gave up 4 bases; unmatched junction bases: 5. This CDR3 is built from 14 residues. CDR3 loop: CASRPGQGPDTQYF. Here the CDR3 DNA reads TGTGCCAGCAGGCCGGGACAGGGCCCAGATACGCAGTATTTT.

This sequence joins TRBV15 and TRBJ2-3, with 10 positions matching TRBD1. Looked up from germline, CDR1 is LNHNV and CDR2 is YYDKDF (reference sequence). After removal of 7 bases from V and 4 bases from J, the junction contained 5 bases not matched to a gene. This CDR3 has 14 amino acids. The CDR3 here is CATKGQGIPDTQYF. The CDR3 region has the DNA TGTGCCACCAAGGGACAGGGGATCCCAGATACGCAGTATTTT.

This clonotype was detected only a few times. J is TRBJ2-5 and V is TRBV5-8; D remains unclear. V lost 4 bases and J 1 base, leaving 11 bases between the germline ends. Germline loops: CDR1 SGHTS, CDR2 YDEGEE. The CDR3 loop spans 14 amino acids. CDR3 nucleotides: TGTGCCAGCAGCCCAGCGTGGGGCCAAGAGACCCAGTACTTC. Protein product: CASSPAWGQETQYF.